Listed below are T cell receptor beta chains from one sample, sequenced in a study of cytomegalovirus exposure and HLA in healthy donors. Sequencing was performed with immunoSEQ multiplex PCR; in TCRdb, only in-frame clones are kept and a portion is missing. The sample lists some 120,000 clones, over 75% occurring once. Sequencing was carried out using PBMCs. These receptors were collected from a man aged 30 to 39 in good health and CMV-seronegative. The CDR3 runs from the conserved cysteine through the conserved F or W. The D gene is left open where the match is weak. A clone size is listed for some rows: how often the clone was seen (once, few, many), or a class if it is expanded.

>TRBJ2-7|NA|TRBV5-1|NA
TGCGCCAGCAGCTTGGCGTCGTCAGGATACGAGCAGTACTTC
CASSLASSGYEQYF
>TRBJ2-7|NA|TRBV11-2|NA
TGTGCCAGCAGTTCCCCAAGCGACTCTCCCTACGAGCAGTACTTC
CASSSPSDSPYEQYF
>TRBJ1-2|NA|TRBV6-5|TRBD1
TGTGCCATCAGAGGGACAGGGGGTTCTGGCTACACCTTC
CAIRGTGGSGYTF
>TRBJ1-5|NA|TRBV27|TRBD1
TGTGCCAGCAGTTTCCTCGGGACAGGGGGCGGTCAGCCCCAGCATTTT
CASSFLGTGGGQPQHF
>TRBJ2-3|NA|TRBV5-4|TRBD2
TGTGCCAGCAGCTTACTAGCGGGAGGATCGGATACGCAGTATTTT
CASSLLAGGSDTQYF
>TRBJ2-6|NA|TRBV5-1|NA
TGCGCCAGCAGCTTGGAAGTTTATAGAGACTCTGGGGCCAACGTCCTGACTTTC
CASSLEVYRDSGANVLTF
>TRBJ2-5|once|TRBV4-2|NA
TGTGCCAGCAGCCCGGAGGGGGCGACCCAGTACTTC
CASSPEGATQYF
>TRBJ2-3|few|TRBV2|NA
TGTGCCAGCAGTGGAGACTACACAGATACGCAGTATTTT
CASSGDYTDTQYF
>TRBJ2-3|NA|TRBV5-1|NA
TGCGCCAGCCAAACGGGGGACACAGATACGCAGTATTTT
CASQTGDTDTQYF
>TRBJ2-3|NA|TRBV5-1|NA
TGCGCCAGCAGCTTGGATAGGAGTCGGGATACGCAGTATTTT
CASSLDRSRDTQYF
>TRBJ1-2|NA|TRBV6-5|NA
TGTGCCAGCAGTTCCGCAACAGCTTTTGGCTACACCTTC
CASSSATAFGYTF
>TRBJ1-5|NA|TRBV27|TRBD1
TGTGCCAGCAGTCCGCCAGGGGGGCAGCCCCAGCATTTT
CASSPPGGQPQHF
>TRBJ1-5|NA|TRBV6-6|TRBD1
TGTGCCAGCAGTTACCCCGACAGGGGAAACAATCAGCCCCAGCATTTT
CASSYPDRGNNQPQHF
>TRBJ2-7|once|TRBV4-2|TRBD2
TGTGCCAGCAGCCAAGGCGGGGGGCAAGGCGAGCAGTACTTC
CASSQGGGQGEQYF
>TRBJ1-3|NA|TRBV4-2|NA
TGTGCCAGCAGCCGAGAGACAGTCGTGATCAACCCTGGAAACACCATATATTTT
CASSRETVVINPGNTIYF
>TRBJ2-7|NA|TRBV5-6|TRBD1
TGTGCCAGCAGCTCCGGGACAGGAACCGAGCAGTACTTC
CASSSGTGTEQYF
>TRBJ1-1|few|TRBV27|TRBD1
TGTGCCAGCAGTAAACAGGGGACTGAAGCTTTCTTT
CASSKQGTEAFF
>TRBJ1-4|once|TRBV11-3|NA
TGTGCCAGCAGCTTAGTTAACGCGGGATTTAATGAAAAACTGTTTTTT
CASSLVNAGFNEKLFF
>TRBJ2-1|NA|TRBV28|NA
TGTGCCAGCAGTACAAGCAATGAGCAGTTCTTC
CASSTSNEQFF
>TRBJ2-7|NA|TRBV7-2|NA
TGTGCCAGCAGCCGATCCCCCGGTTACGAGCAGTACTTC
CASSRSPGYEQYF
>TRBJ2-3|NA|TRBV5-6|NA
TGTGCCAGCAGACTCTGGCGGGGCACAGATACGCAGTATTTT
CASRLWRGTDTQYF
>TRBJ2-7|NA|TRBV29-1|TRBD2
TGCAGCGGGCGAGCGGGGGGGCTGGAGCAGTACTTC
CSGRAGGLEQYF
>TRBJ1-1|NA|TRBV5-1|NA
TGCGCCAGCAGCTTCTTGGGGGCATTCAACACTGAAGCTTTCTTT
CASSFLGAFNTEAFF
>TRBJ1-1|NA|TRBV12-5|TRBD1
TGTGCTAGTGGTTTGGTGGAGGGGGCAGTGAACACTGAAGCTTTCTTT
CASGLVEGAVNTEAFF
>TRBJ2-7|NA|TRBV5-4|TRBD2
TGTGCCAGCAGCTCACCGGAGCGGGGGGGCTGGGAGCAGTACTTC
CASSSPERGGWEQYF
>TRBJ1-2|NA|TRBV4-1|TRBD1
TGCGCCAGCAGCCAAGTTAGTGGGACAGCGGGCTCTAACTATGGCTACACCTTC
CASSQVSGTAGSNYGYTF
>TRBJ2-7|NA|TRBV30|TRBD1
TGTGCCTGGAACCGGGACAGGGGCTACGAGCAGTACTTC
CAWNRDRGYEQYF
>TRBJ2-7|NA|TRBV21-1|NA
TGTGCCAGCAGCGGCCGGGACAGGGGGGGCGAGCAGTACTTC
CASSGRDRGGEQYF
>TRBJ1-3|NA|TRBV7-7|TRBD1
TGTGCTAGCAGCTTGGGCAGGGGGTCTGGAAACACCATATATTTT
CASSLGRGSGNTIYF
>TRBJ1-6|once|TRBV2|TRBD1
TGTGCCAGCAGTTGGGACAGGGGCTTTTCTAATTCACCCCTCCACTTT
CASSWDRGFSNSPLHF
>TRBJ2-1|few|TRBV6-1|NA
TGTGCCAGTAGACAGAGCTCCTACAATGAGCAGTTCTTC
CASRQSSYNEQFF
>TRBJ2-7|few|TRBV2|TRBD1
TGTGCCAGCAGCGGACAGGGGAGGGTCTCCTACGAGCAGTACTTC
CASSGQGRVSYEQYF
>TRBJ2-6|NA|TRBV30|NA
TGTGCCTGGAGTGTAATAGCTGGGGCCAACGTCCTGACTTTC
CAWSVIAGANVLTF
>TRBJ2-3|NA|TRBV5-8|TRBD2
TGTGCCAGCAGGAGAGCGGGAGTTGACACAGATACGCAGTATTTT
CASRRAGVDTDTQYF
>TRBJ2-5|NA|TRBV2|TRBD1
TGTGCCAGCAGATACGGACAGGGGGTACGAGAGACCCAGTACTTC
CASRYGQGVRETQYF
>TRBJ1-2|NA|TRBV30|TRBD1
TGTGCCTGGAGCCTGCCCCGGACAGGGGGCTATGGCTACACCTTC
CAWSLPRTGGYGYTF
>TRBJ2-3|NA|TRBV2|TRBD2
TGTGCCAGCAGTGGAGCGGGAGGAACAGATACGCAGTATTTT
CASSGAGGTDTQYF
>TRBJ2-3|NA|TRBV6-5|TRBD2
TGTGCCAGCGCCCGGGGGGGCGCCACAGATACGCAGTATTTT
CASARGGATDTQYF
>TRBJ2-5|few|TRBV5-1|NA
TGCGCCAGCAGCTTGAGAGGGAACCAAGAGACCCAGTACTTC
CASSLRGNQETQYF
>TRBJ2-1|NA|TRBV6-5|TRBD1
TGTGCCAGCAGAGGCCGACAGGGGACCTACAATGAGCAGTTCTTC
CASRGRQGTYNEQFF